The 8 T cell receptor beta chains below all came from one sample that was sequenced in a study of beta chain features in type 1 diabetes. Sequenced material consisted of expressed TCRB transcripts (all of the isolated RNA was reverse transcribed). Data came from immunoSEQ multiplex PCR; TCRdb stores just in-frame clones and leaves some out. This sample has some 270,000 clones, with 7.5% to 9.5% found just once. Sequencing was done on a sample of central memory CD4+ T cells from blood. The receptors were sampled from a woman under 30 in good health.

The chain employs TRBV2 and TRBJ2-6; TRBD1 agrees at 9 bases. The V and J ends lost 5 bases and 0 bases, in that order; junction bases with no gene match: 8. The CDR3 covers 18 residues. Germline loops: CDR1 SNHLY, CDR2 FYNNEI. CDR3 sequence (DNA): TGTGCCAGCAGTTTACGGGACAGGGTATTCTCTGGGGCCAACGTCCTGACTTTC. This codes for CASSLRDRVFSGANVLTF.

This clone was seen once. The chain links TRBV29-1 to TRBJ1-3, with D possibly being TRBD1 (5 bases). CDR3 length: 13 amino acids. With 4 bases removed from V and 0 bases from J, the gap between germline ends came to 7 bases. Germline assignment: CDR1 SQVTM and CDR2 ANQGSEA. This chain's CDR3 is CSVGQNSGNTIYF. In DNA form, the CDR3 reads TGCAGCGTTGGACAGAACTCTGGAAACACCATATATTTT.

This clone was found many times. This chain joins TRBV5-6 and TRBJ1-3; D gene uncertain. The V gene lost 3 bases and the J gene lost 1 base, with 11 bases spanning the gap. This CDR3 region has 15 residues. The germline V gene encodes CDR1 SGHDT and CDR2 YYEEEE. CDR3 sequence reads: CASSSPTASGNTIYF. CDR3 DNA sequence: TGTGCCAGCAGCTCCCCGACCGCATCTGGAAACACCATATATTTT.

The chain carries TRBV21-1 and TRBJ1-2; the D call TRBD1 from the table was never checked on the DNA. TRBV21-1 counts as a pseudogene. The CDR3 extends over 16 amino acids. The CDR3, as DNA: TGTGCCAGCAGCGGATCCAGGCTCGTGCATAACTATGGCTACACCTTC. Translated, it gives CASSGSRLVHNYGYTF.

CDR3 residues: CASSVDLGAYEQYF. In nucleotides, the CDR3 is TGTGCCAGCAGCGTAGATTTGGGGGCGTACGAGCAGTACTTC. The rearrangement links TRBV9 to TRBJ2-7; possible D gene TRBD1, 6 bases. Germline V CDR1 and CDR2: SGDLS, YYNGEE. Trimming cost V 0 bases and J 4 bases, with 11 bases left between them. The CDR3 extends over 14 amino acids. The full variable domain, with the rest looked up from reference TRBV9 and TRBJ2-7, is DSGVTQTPKHLITATGQRVTLRCSPRSGDLSVYWYQQSLDQGLQFLIQYYNGEERAKGNILERFSAQQFPDLHSELNLSSLELGDSALYFCASSVDLGAYEQYFGPGTRLTVT.

This chain connects TRBV7-9 to TRBJ2-2, with D unresolved. This CDR3 is 12 amino acids long. Germline-derived CDR1 and CDR2 are SEHNR and FQNEAQ (reference sequence). V lost 0 bases and J 6 bases, leaving 2 bases between the germline ends. The CDR3 region is CASSLASGELFF. Here the CDR3 DNA reads TGTGCCAGCAGCTTAGCATCCGGGGAGCTGTTTTTT.

The J gene is TRBJ1-5, the V gene TRBV28; D gene unclear. CDR1 is MDHEN, CDR2 SYDVKM, per germline. The CDR3 spans 12 residues. V was shortened by 3 bases and J by 6 bases, with 6 bases between the two germline ends. CDR3 sequence (DNA): TGTGCCAGCAGTTTTGTCGGTCAGCCCCAGCATTTT. This gives the protein CASSFVGQPQHF.

There are a few counts of this clone. V is TRBV7-2 and J is TRBJ1-5; 7 nucleotides align to TRBD1. This CDR3 is built from 18 residues. Trimming at V came to 2 bases and at J to 5 bases, leaving 15 bases not matched to a gene. Germline V lookup: CDR1 SGHTA, CDR2 FQGNSA. The CDR3 reads CASSLRVPYRGRDQPQHF. The CDR3 region has the DNA TGTGCCAGCAGCTTACGGGTCCCTTACAGGGGCCGAGATCAGCCCCAGCATTTT.